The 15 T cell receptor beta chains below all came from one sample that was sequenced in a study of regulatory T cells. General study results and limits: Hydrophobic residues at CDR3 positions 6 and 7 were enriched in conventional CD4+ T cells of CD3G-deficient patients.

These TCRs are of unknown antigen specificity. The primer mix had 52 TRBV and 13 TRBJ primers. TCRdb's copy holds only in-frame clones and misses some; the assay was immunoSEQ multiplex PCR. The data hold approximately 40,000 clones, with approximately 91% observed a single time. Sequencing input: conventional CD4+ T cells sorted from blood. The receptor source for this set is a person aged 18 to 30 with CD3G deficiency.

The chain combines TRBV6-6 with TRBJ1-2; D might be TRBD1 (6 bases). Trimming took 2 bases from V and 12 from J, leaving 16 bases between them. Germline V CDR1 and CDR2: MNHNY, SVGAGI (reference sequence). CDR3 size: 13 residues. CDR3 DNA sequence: TGTGCCAGCAGTTACAATGATGTGGGGGCCCACACCTTC. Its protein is CASSYNDVGAHTF.

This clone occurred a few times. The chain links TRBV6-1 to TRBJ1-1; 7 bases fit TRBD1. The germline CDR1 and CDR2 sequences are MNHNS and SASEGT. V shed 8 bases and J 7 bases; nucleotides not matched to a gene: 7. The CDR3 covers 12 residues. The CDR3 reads CASGQTGREAFF. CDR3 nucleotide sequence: TGTGCCAGCGGACAGACAGGGCGTGAAGCTTTCTTT.

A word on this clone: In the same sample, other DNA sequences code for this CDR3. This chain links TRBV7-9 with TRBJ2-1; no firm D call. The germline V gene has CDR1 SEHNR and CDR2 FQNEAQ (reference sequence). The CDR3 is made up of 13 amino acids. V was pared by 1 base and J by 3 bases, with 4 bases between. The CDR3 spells CASSLGRYNEQFF. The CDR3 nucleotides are TGTGCCAGCAGCTTAGGCCGCTACAATGAGCAGTTCTTC.

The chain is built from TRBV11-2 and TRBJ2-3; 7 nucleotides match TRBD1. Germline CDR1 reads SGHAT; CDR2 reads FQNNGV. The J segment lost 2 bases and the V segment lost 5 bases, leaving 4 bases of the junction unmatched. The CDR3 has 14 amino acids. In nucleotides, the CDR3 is TGTGCCAGCAGCCTTGGACAGGCCACAGATACGCAGTATTTT. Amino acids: CASSLGQATDTQYF.

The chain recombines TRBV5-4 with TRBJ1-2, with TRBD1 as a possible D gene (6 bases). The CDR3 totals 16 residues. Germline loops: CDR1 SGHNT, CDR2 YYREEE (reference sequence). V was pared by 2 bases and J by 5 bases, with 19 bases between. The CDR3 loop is CASSLSRGANEYGYTF. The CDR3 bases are TGTGCCAGCAGCTTATCACGGGGGGCGAATGAGTATGGCTACACCTTC. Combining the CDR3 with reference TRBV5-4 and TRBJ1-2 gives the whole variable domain ETGVTQSPTHLIKTRGQQVTLRCSSQSGHNTVSWYQQALGQGPQFIFQYYREEENGRGNFPPRFSGLQFPNYSSELNVNALELDDSALYLCASSLSRGANEYGYTFGSGTRLTVV.

The CDR3 sequence: CASSEGGAGEKLFF. Written as DNA, the CDR3 is TGTGCCAGCAGTGAAGGAGGGGCTGGAGAAAAACTGTTTTTT. The chain combines TRBV6-1 with TRBJ1-4; a weak D match, TRBD1 (5 bases). The ends were cut back, 1 base at V and 8 bases at J, with 11 bases in the middle. The CDR3 spans 14 residues. CDR1 and CDR2 from the germline V gene are MNHNS and SASEGT.

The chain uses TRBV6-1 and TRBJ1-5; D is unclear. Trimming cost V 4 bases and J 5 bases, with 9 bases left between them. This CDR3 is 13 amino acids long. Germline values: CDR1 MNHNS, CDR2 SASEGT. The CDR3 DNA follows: TGTGCCAGCAGTGGGGAAGGAGATCAGCCCCAGCATTTT. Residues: CASSGEGDQPQHF.

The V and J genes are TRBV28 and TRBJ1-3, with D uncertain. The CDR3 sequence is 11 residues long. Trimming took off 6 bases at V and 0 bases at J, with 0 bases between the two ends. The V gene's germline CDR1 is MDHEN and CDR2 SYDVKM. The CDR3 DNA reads TGTGCCAGCAGCTCTGGAAACACCATATATTTT. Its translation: CASSSGNTIYF.

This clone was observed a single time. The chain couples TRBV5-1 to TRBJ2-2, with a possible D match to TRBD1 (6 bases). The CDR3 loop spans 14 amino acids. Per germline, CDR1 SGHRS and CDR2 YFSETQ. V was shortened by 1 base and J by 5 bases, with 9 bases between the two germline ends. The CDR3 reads CASSLKGETGELFF. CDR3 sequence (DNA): TGCGCCAGCAGCTTGAAGGGGGAGACCGGGGAGCTGTTTTTT.

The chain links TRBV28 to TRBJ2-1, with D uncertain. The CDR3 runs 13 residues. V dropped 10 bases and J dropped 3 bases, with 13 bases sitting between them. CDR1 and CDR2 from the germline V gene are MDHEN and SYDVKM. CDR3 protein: CATLGDNYNEQFF. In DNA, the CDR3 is TGTGCCACCCTCGGAGATAACTACAATGAGCAGTTCTTC.

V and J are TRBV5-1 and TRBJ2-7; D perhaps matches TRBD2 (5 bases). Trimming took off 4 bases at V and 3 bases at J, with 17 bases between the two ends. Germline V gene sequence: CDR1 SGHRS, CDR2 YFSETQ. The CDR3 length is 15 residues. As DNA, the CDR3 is TGCGCCAGCAGCCCCGAAGCGGCCCACAGCTACGAGCAGTACTTC. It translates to CASSPEAAHSYEQYF. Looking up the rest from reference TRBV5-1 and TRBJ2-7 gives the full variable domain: KAGVTQTPRYLIKTRGQQVTLSCSPISGHRSVSWYQQTPGQGLQFLFEYFSETQRNKGNFPGRFSGRQFSNSRSEMNVSTLELGDSALYLCASSPEAAHSYEQYFGPGTRLTVT.

The CDR3 nucleotides read TGTGCCAGCAGCTCCGTACAGGGGGCTGCTGGAAAACTGTTTTTT. Translation gives CASSSVQGAAGKLFF. V is TRBV7-8 and J is TRBJ1-4; 9 nucleotides align to TRBD1. The junction had 10 bases not matched to a gene; V was cut back by 4 bases and J by 10 bases. CDR1 and CDR2 from the germline V gene are SGHVS and FQNEAQ. The length of the CDR3 is 15 residues.

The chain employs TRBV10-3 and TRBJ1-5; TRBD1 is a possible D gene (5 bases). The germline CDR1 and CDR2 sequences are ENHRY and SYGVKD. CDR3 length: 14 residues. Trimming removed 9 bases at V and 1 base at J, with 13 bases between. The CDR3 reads CAIKRQGSNQPQHF. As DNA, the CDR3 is TGTGCCATTAAAAGGCAGGGAAGCAATCAGCCCCAGCATTTT.

Here the CDR3 DNA reads TGTGCCAGCAGCTTCCGAAAGGACACCGGGGAGCTGTTTTTT. Its translation: CASSFRKDTGELFF. V gene TRBV7-9 combines with J gene TRBJ2-2, with D hard to call. The germline V gene has CDR1 SEHNR and CDR2 FQNEAQ (reference sequence). Trimming took 3 bases from V and 3 from J, leaving 8 bases between them. This CDR3 is built from 14 residues.

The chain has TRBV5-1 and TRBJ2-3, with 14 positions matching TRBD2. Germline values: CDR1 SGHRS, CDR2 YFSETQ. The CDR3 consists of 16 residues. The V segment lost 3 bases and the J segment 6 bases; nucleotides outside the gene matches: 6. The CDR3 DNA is TGCGCCAGCAGCTCCGGACTAGCGGGAGGAGTCGATACGCAGTATTTT. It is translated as CASSSGLAGGVDTQYF.